The rows below give T cell receptor beta chains drawn from one sample of a study of somatic mutations in cytotoxic T cells in rheumatoid arthritis. Only in-frame clones appear in the TCRdb table, and some are missing; sequencing was by immunoSEQ multiplex PCR. This repertoire shows about 16,000 clones, more than 70% found once; its top ten account for about 20%. Source material: CD8+ T cells sorted from blood. Every receptor here comes from an adult with rheumatoid arthritis. Each CDR3 is given with its conserved first and last residue. Each record gives: J gene, V gene, CDR3 protein.

TRBJ2-7	TRBV5-1	CASSPSHRGIYEQYF
TRBJ2-1	TRBV9	CASSVGGGRTVNEQFF
TRBJ2-1	TRBV4-3	CASSPGTSGRRDEQFF
TRBJ1-1	TRBV15	CATSRERGRNTEAFF
TRBJ2-5	TRBV7-9	CASSSGREQETQYF
TRBJ2-4	TRBV5-1	CASSWRHQADIQYF
TRBJ2-2	TRBV7-2	CASSLEWFVAVNTGELFF
TRBJ2-2	TRBV7-8	CASSLTVPGFPGELFF
TRBJ2-1	TRBV10-3	CAITKTSGTMKEQFF
TRBJ2-7	TRBV11-2	CASSSYEQYF
TRBJ2-7	TRBV14	CASSQVSSTYEQYF
TRBJ1-1	TRBV13	CASSLWQPTEAFF
TRBJ1-2	TRBV7-9	CASSVGTEFNYGYTF
TRBJ1-2	TRBV19	CASTTGDLNYGYTF
TRBJ2-3	TRBV7-4	CASSSRGDTQYF
TRBJ2-7	TRBV12-5	CASGFPGQGFYEQYF
TRBJ2-1	TRBV11-2	CASSFTSGLAYNEQFF
TRBJ1-1	TRBV5-6	CASSLGGGELAFF
TRBJ2-7	TRBV5-1	CASSETSGGYYEQYF
TRBJ1-1	TRBV9	CASSAGGYTEAFF
TRBJ2-2	TRBV7-9	CASSGLVSGELFF
TRBJ2-1	TRBV6-5	CASSLGLAGENEQFF
TRBJ2-7	TRBV5-4	CASSQAGSGTAPYEQYF
TRBJ1-3	TRBV27	CASSLSGIGNTIYF
TRBJ2-5	TRBV4-2	CASSQKGIQETQYF
TRBJ1-5	TRBV7-9	CASSSGIGNQPQHF
TRBJ1-4	TRBV7-9	CASSSRDDGNEKLFF
TRBJ2-1	TRBV9	CASSEPTSVNEQFF
TRBJ2-7	TRBV5-6	CASSFGQGGFVDEQYF
TRBJ1-5	TRBV27	CASSLGGAANQPQHF
TRBJ2-1	TRBV4-3	CASSQERTSGYNEQFF
TRBJ2-7	TRBV9	CASSVGASGSNEQYF
TRBJ1-1	TRBV7-9	CASSGGQVGYTEAFF
TRBJ2-5	TRBV7-6	CASSLAWGRKETQYF
TRBJ2-3	TRBV9	CASSLGGGSTDTQYF
TRBJ2-2	TRBV25-1	CASNLGGELFF
TRBJ2-5	TRBV5-4	CASSLKRELRETQYF
TRBJ2-7	TRBV27	CASSLTSFFYEQYF
TRBJ1-2	TRBV5-6	CASSLGQGVYGYTF
TRBJ2-7	TRBV29-1	CSYSDSLNYEQYF
TRBJ1-1	TRBV30	CAWSRTAEDTAFF
TRBJ1-1	TRBV19	CASSMSRGFGSEAFF
TRBJ1-2	TRBV28	CASSRDRVFGGYTF
TRBJ1-1	TRBV19	CASSPNENTEAFF
TRBJ1-3	TRBV7-8	CASKQPSSEFRNTIYF
TRBJ2-5	TRBV14	CASSDGTSVETQYF
TRBJ1-2	TRBV14	CASSQAQGIYGYTF
TRBJ1-5	TRBV28	CASSPPRGRDQPQHF
TRBJ2-7	TRBV5-6	CASSWKQDIYEQYF
TRBJ2-2	TRBV5-6	CASSLGGRGGGGELFF
TRBJ2-7	TRBV5-1	CASRNRVGFDGSYEQYF
TRBJ2-5	TRBV6-1	CASSELGSGETQYF
TRBJ1-1	TRBV6-5	CASRHRFDTEAFF
TRBJ2-1	TRBV7-8	CASSQGLAGGSYNEQFF
TRBJ2-3	TRBV7-6	CASSPGLATPTDTQYF
TRBJ2-5	TRBV19	CASSTGETQYF
TRBJ2-7	TRBV4-3	CASSHSGTGETYEQYF